The entry that follows covers one TCR beta chain sequence. The CDR3 has 17 residues. The germline V gene encodes CDR1 MNHNS and CDR2 SASEGT. V dropped 3 bases and J dropped 0 bases, with 12 bases sitting between them. This sample is part of a study of blood T cell repertoires in COVID-19. The wider study: The United States, Italy and Spain provided the acute and convalescent COVID-19 samples. In each case, the material was cDNA or gDNA derived from T cells, B-cell-depleted T cells, or PBMCs.

Original methodology: The authors estimated nucleated cell counts from reference gene primer amplification. Profiling relied on immunoSEQ multiplex PCR, and the TCRdb table lists in-frame clones only, not all of them. The V and J calls and clone size were taken over from that table, and D and trimming were inferred from the DNA. The data show roughly 150,000 clones, 80% to 90% seen once. The J gene is TRBJ2-6, the V gene TRBV6-1; D is perhaps TRBD1 (5 bases). This receptor was obtained from a woman aged 45-65 years in a cohort sampled during active or convalescent COVID-19. The sequenced material came from peripheral blood. The chain's CDR3 is CASSDLGVVSGANVLTF. The CDR3 coding sequence is TGTGCCAGCAGTGATTTAGGGGTCGTCTCTGGGGCCAACGTCCTGACTTTC.